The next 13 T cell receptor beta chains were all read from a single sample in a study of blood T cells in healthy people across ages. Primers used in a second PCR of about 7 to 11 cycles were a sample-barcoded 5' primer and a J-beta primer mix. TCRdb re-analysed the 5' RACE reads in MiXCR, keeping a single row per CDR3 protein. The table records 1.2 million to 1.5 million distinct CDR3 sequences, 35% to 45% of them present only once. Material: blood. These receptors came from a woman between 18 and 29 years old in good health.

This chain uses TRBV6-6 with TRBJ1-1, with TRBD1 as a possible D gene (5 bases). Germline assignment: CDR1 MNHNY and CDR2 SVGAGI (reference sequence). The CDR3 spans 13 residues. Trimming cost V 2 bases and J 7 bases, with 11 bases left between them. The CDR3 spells CASSYPPGGEAFF. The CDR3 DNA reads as TGTGCCAGCAGTTACCCTCCCGGGGGTGAAGCTTTCTTT.

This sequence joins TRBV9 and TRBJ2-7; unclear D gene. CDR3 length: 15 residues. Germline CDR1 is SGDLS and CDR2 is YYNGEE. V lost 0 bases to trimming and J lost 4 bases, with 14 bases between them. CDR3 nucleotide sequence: TGTGCCAGCAGCGTAGAGGCAGCGACTCTATACGAGCAGTACTTC. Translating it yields CASSVEAATLYEQYF.

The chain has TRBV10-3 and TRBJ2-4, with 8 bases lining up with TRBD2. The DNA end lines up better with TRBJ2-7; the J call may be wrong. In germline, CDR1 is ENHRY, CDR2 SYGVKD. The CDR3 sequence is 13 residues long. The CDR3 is CAIMSGSGDEQYF. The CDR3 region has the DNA TGTGCCATCATGAGCGGGAGTGGGGACGAGCAGTACTTC.

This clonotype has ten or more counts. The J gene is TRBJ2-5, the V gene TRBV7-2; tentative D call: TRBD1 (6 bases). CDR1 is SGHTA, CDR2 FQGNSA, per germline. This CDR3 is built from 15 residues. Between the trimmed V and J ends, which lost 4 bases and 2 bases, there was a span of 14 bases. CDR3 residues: CASSSQTGNQETQYF. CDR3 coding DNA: TGTGCCAGCAGCTCGCAAACAGGGAATCAAGAGACCCAGTACTTC.

CDR3 protein: CASSSRQGTEAFF. The CDR3 bases are TGTGCCAGCAGCTCTAGACAGGGCACTGAAGCTTTCTTT. The chain couples TRBV6-5 to TRBJ1-1; 7 bases agree with TRBD1. V gave up 6 bases and J gave up 4 bases; unmatched junction bases: 5. The CDR3 contains 13 residues. Germline CDR1 reads MNHEY; CDR2 reads SVGAGI.

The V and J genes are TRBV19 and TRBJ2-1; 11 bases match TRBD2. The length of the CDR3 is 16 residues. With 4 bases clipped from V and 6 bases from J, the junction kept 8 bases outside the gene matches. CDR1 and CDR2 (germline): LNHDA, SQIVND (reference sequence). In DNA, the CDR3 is TGTGCCAGTAGTAATTGGACTAGCGGGCGTTTCAATGAGCAGTTCTTC. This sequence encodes CASSNWTSGRFNEQFF.

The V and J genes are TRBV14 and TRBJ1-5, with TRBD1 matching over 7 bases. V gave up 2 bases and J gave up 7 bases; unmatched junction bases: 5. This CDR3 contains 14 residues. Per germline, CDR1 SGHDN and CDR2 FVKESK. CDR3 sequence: CASSQTGVKQPQHF. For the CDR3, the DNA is TGTGCCAGCAGCCAAACAGGGGTAAAGCAGCCCCAGCATTTT.

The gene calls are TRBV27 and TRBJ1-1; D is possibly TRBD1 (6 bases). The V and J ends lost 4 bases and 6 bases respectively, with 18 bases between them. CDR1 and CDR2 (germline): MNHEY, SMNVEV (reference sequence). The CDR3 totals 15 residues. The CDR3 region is CASSSIDRIGPEAFF. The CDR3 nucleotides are TGTGCCAGCAGTTCGATAGACAGGATAGGGCCTGAAGCTTTCTTT.

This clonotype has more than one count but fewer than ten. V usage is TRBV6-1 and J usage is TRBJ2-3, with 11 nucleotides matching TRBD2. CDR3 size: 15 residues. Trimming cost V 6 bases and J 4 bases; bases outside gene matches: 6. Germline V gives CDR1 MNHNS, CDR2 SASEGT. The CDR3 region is CASRRVAGGPDTQYF. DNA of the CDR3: TGTGCCAGCAGGAGGGTAGCGGGGGGGCCAGATACGCAGTATTTT.

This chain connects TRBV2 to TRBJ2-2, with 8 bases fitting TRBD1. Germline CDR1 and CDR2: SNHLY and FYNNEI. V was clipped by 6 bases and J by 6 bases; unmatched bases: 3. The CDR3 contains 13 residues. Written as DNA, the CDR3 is TGTGCCAGCAGGATACAGGGGGCCGGGGAGCTGTTTTTT. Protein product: CASRIQGAGELFF.

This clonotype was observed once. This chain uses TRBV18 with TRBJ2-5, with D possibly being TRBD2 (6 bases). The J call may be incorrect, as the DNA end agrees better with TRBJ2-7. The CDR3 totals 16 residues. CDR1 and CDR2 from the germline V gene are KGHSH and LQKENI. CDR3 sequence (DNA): TGTGCCAGCTCGTCTAGTGGAGGGCCGAAGGGAGACGAGCAGTACTTC. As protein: CASSSSGGPKGDEQYF.

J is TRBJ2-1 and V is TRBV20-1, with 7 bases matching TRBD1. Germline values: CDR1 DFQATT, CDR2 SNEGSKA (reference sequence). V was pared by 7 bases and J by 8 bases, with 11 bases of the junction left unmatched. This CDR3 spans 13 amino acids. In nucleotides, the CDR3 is TGCAGTGTGGTGGGACAGCTTAGCTATGAGCAGTTCTTC. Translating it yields CSVVGQLSYEQFF.

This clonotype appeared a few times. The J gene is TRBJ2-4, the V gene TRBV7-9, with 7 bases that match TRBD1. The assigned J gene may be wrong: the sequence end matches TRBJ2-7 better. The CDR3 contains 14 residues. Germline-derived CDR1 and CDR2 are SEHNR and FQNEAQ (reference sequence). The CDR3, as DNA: TGTGCCAGCAGCCCACTACAGGGGATCTACGAGCAGTACTTC. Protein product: CASSPLQGIYEQYF.